Following are 28 T cell receptor beta chains from one sample sequenced in a study of vaccination effects on CD4 cells after COVID-19. Their antigens are not known. ViraFEST assay sequencing came after antigen-specific CD4+ T cells were expanded with viral peptide pools. Upon completion of around 9 days in culture, CD4+ T cells were isolated. TCRdb's table, derived via immunoSEQ multiplex PCR, lists solely in-frame clones and lacks some. The data hold about 54,000 clones, with around 80% observed a single time. The sample in question was CD4+ T cells from PBMCs cultured with HCoV-229E spike peptides, obtained before COVID-19 vaccination. The receptors derive from a human donor who received a COVID-19 vaccine.

The V call is TRBV19, the J call TRBJ1-4, with a tentative D call TRBD1 (6 bases). The CDR3 runs 13 residues. Germline V gene sequence: CDR1 LNHDA, CDR2 SQIVND (reference sequence). The V and J ends lost 3 bases and 13 bases respectively, with 15 bases between them. CDR3 sequence (DNA): TGTGCCAGTAGTATTAAAGGGACAACAGGACTGTTTTTT. Translating gives CASSIKGTTGLFF.

The chain is built from TRBV6-6 and TRBJ1-1; D remains unclear. The germline V gene has CDR1 MNHNY and CDR2 SVGAGI (reference sequence). V shed 0 bases and J shed 2 bases, with 4 bases lying between them. This CDR3 has 13 residues. CDR3 loop: CASSYSDNTEAFF. The CDR3 bases are TGTGCCAGCAGTTACTCGGATAACACTGAAGCTTTCTTT.

The rearrangement links TRBV6-5 to TRBJ2-4; no firm D call. The CDR3 extends over 15 amino acids. Between the trimmed V and J ends, which lost 0 bases and 5 bases, there was a span of 11 bases. Per the germline V gene, CDR1 is MNHEY and CDR2 is SVGAGI. CDR3 sequence reads: CASSYSAKRENIQYF. In nucleotides, the CDR3 is TGTGCCAGCAGTTACTCGGCCAAACGAGAAAACATTCAGTACTTC.

Only a few counts were recorded for this clone. CDR3 residues: CAWSVQDHQPQHF. As DNA, the CDR3 is TGTGCCTGGAGTGTACAAGATCATCAGCCCCAGCATTTT. The V gene is TRBV30, the J gene TRBJ1-5; D gene uncertain. The CDR3 covers 13 residues. Trimming cost V 0 bases and J 5 bases, with 8 bases left between them. Per germline, CDR1 GTSNPN and CDR2 SVGIG (reference sequence). Variable domain in full (rest from reference TRBV30 and TRBJ1-5): SQTIHQWPATLVQPVGSPLSLECTVEGTSNPNLYWYRQAAGRGLQLLFYSVGIGQISSEVPQNLSASRPQDRQFILSSKKLLLSDSGFYLCAWSVQDHQPQHFGDGTRLSIL.

The rearrangement uses TRBV2 and TRBJ2-3, with 7 bases matching TRBD1. Germline V gene data show CDR1 as SNHLY and CDR2 as FYNNEI. V lost 4 bases to trimming and J lost 2 bases; unmatched junction nucleotides: 18. The CDR3 is made up of 19 amino acids. In nucleotides, the CDR3 is TGTGCCAGCAGTGCGCCTGACAGGGCCCAGGCAGCCTTCACAGATACGCAGTATTTT. The encoded protein is CASSAPDRAQAAFTDTQYF.

This clone was detected once. This chain uses TRBV28 with TRBJ2-7; TRBD1 matches at 10 bases. Germline CDR1 reads MDHEN; CDR2 reads SYDVKM. Trimming removed 6 bases from V and 4 bases from J; junction bases left unmatched: 3. The CDR3 is 13 residues long. The chain's CDR3 is CASRGQGRYEQYV. As DNA, the CDR3 is TGTGCCAGCAGGGGACAGGGGAGGTACGAGCAGTACGTC.

The chain employs TRBV6-2 or TRBV6-3 and TRBJ2-5; TRBD2 matches at 12 bases. This CDR3 has 17 residues. Germline V gives CDR1 MNHEY, CDR2 SVGEGT. The junction had 9 bases not matched to a gene; V was cut back by 2 bases and J by 5 bases. The chain's CDR3 is CASSYDASGGARETQYF. The CDR3 DNA follows: TGTGCCAGCAGTTACGATGCTAGCGGGGGGGCCCGGGAGACCCAGTACTTC.

The V and J genes are TRBV5-1 and TRBJ1-4; D is unclear. The CDR3 totals 17 residues. Trimming took off 0 bases at V and 0 bases at J, with 12 bases between the two ends. Looked up from germline, CDR1 is SGHRS and CDR2 is YFSETQ. The CDR3 reads CASSLALTAATNEKLFF. The CDR3 coding sequence is TGCGCCAGCAGCTTGGCCTTGACGGCCGCAACTAATGAAAAACTGTTTTTT. Full variable domain (outside the CDR3, taken from reference TRBV5-1 and TRBJ1-4): KAGVTQTPRYLIKTRGQQVTLSCSPISGHRSVSWYQQTPGQGLQFLFEYFSETQRNKGNFPGRFSGRQFSNSRSEMNVSTLELGDSALYLCASSLALTAATNEKLFFGSGTQLSVL.

V and J are TRBV7-8 and TRBJ2-2, with unresolved D. The CDR3 loop spans 13 amino acids. The V end lost 1 base, the J end lost 1 base, and 1 base lay between the germline ends. Germline V CDR1 and CDR2: SGHVS, FQNEAQ. CDR3 residues: CASSLENTGELFF. DNA for the CDR3: TGTGCCAGCAGCTTAGAGAACACCGGGGAGCTGTTTTTT.

The genes are TRBV7-2 and TRBJ1-1; D is ambiguous. The V gene's germline CDR1 is SGHTA and CDR2 FQGNSA. The CDR3 length is 15 residues. Trimming removed 1 base at V and 2 bases at J, with 11 bases between. CDR3 amino acids: CASSLDRRLNTEAFF. Here the CDR3 DNA reads TGTGCCAGCAGCTTAGACCGGCGACTCAACACTGAAGCTTTCTTT.

The rearrangement uses TRBV2 and TRBJ2-3, with a possible D match to TRBD2 (5 bases). V was cut by 4 bases and J by 6 bases, with 8 bases left in between. CDR1 and CDR2 (germline): SNHLY, FYNNEI. This CDR3 region has 12 residues. The CDR3 region is CASSVTGDTQYF. The CDR3, as DNA: TGTGCCAGCAGTGTGACGGGGGATACGCAGTATTTT. The entire variable domain, with the rest obtained from reference TRBV2 and TRBJ2-3, is as follows: EPEVTQTPSHQVTQMGQEVILRCVPISNHLYFYWYRQILGQKVEFLVSFYNNEISEKSEIFDDQFSVERPDGSNFTLKIRSTKLEDSAMYFCASSVTGDTQYFGPGTRLTVL.

The J gene is TRBJ2-1, the V gene TRBV11-2; tentatively, D is TRBD1 or TRBD2 (5 bases each). The V and J ends lost 4 bases and 2 bases respectively, with 15 bases between them. The germline gives CDR1 SGHAT, CDR2 FQNNGV. The CDR3 is made up of 16 amino acids. The CDR3 region is CASSSSGTIAYNEQFF. The CDR3 nucleotides are TGTGCCAGCAGCTCTTCGGGGACGATTGCCTACAATGAGCAGTTCTTC.

J is TRBJ2-1 and V is TRBV7-8; D might be TRBD1 (5 bases). Germline V gene data show CDR1 as SGHVS and CDR2 as FQNEAQ. V was trimmed by 3 bases and J by 7 bases, leaving 13 bases between them. The CDR3 is 14 amino acids. This chain's CDR3 is CASSLPGSGNEQFF. In DNA, the CDR3 is TGTGCCAGCAGCTTGCCAGGGTCCGGGAATGAGCAGTTCTTC.

This clone was counted a single time. V and J are TRBV19 and TRBJ1-2; 7 positions agree with TRBD1. Germline V lookup: CDR1 LNHDA, CDR2 SQIVND (reference sequence). The ends lost 7 bases at V and 5 bases at J; junction bases unmatched: 4. The CDR3 totals 12 residues. The CDR3 protein is CASTTGEYGYTF. The CDR3, as DNA: TGTGCCAGTACCACAGGGGAGTATGGCTACACCTTC.

The chain has TRBV11-2 and TRBJ1-4, with D possibly TRBD1 on 6 matching bases. V lost 5 bases, J lost 4 bases, and 14 bases lay in between. This CDR3 comprises 15 residues. Germline-derived CDR1 and CDR2 are SGHAT and FQNNGV. The CDR3 reads CASSLGGQLNEKLFF. In DNA, the CDR3 is TGTGCCAGCAGCCTAGGGGGTCAACTTAATGAAAAACTGTTTTTT.

The genes are TRBV18 and TRBJ2-5; D unresolved. Trimming took 2 bases from V and 5 from J, leaving 12 bases between them. CDR3 size: 14 residues. Germline CDR1 is KGHSH and CDR2 is LQKENI. The CDR3 loop reads CASSPTTLGETQYF. CDR3 DNA sequence: TGTGCCAGCTCACCAACCACTCTGGGGGAGACCCAGTACTTC. Drawing the rest from reference TRBV18 and TRBJ2-5, the complete variable domain is NAGVMQNPRHLVRRRGQEARLRCSPMKGHSHVYWYRQLPEEGLKFMVYLQKENIIDESGMPKERFSAEFPKEGPSILRIQQVVRGDSAAYFCASSPTTLGETQYFGPGTRLLVL.

V usage is TRBV18 and J usage is TRBJ2-3; perhaps TRBD2 as D (7 bases). Trimming cost V 11 bases and J 0 bases, with 12 bases left between them. Germline lookup yields CDR1 KGHSH and CDR2 LQKENI. The CDR3 is 13 residues long. The CDR3 loop reads CAGGGLSTDTQYF. CDR3 DNA: TGTGCCGGGGGGGGGCTCAGCACAGATACGCAGTATTTT.

The rearrangement uses TRBV6-5 and TRBJ2-5; the D call may be TRBD1 or TRBD2 (5 bases each). Germline V gene sequence: CDR1 MNHEY, CDR2 SVGAGI. Trimming cost V 6 bases and J 0 bases, with 11 bases left between them. The CDR3 length is 14 residues. In DNA form, the CDR3 reads TGTGCCAGCAGGGGGACGGTGCACCAAGAGACCCAGTACTTC. Translation gives CASRGTVHQETQYF.

V is TRBV5-1 and J is TRBJ1-1; D ambiguous. V was trimmed by 5 bases and J by 4 bases, leaving 21 bases between them. CDR1 and CDR2 (germline): SGHRS, YFSETQ. This CDR3 contains 16 residues. CDR3: CASSSTYQRVGTEAFF. Written as DNA, the CDR3 is TGCGCCAGCAGTTCCACCTACCAGCGAGTTGGCACTGAAGCTTTCTTT. Full variable domain (remainder filled in from reference TRBV5-1 and TRBJ1-1): KAGVTQTPRYLIKTRGQQVTLSCSPISGHRSVSWYQQTPGQGLQFLFEYFSETQRNKGNFPGRFSGRQFSNSRSEMNVSTLELGDSALYLCASSSTYQRVGTEAFFGQGTRLTVV.

The chain is built from TRBV10-3 and TRBJ1-2; tentative D call: TRBD1 (5 bases). CDR3 length: 14 amino acids. Trimming stripped 11 bases from V and 0 bases from J, with 16 bases between. Germline CDR1 reads ENHRY; CDR2 reads SYGVKD. CDR3: CALSVGPANYGYTF. CDR3 coding DNA: TGTGCCCTTTCGGTGGGACCCGCTAACTATGGCTACACCTTC.

The chain carries TRBV7-2 and TRBJ2-1; 8 bases agree with TRBD2. CDR1 and CDR2 (germline): SGHTA, FQGNSA. Losses at the gene ends were 1 base for V and 6 bases for J; bases not matched to a gene: 11. This CDR3 is built from 17 residues. The CDR3 region has the DNA TGTGCCAGCAGCTTAGGGCGCGGGGGGCCCCGCCGCAATGAGCAGTTCTTC. Protein: CASSLGRGGPRRNEQFF.

V usage is TRBV2 and J usage is TRBJ2-3; 7 nucleotides line up with TRBD1. The CDR3 is 13 residues long. V lost 5 bases to trimming and J lost 6 bases; unmatched junction nucleotides: 5. CDR1 and CDR2 from the germline V gene are SNHLY and FYNNEI. The CDR3 here is CASSPTGRDTQYF. The CDR3 bases are TGTGCCAGCAGTCCGACAGGGCGCGATACGCAGTATTTT. The entire variable domain, with the rest obtained from reference TRBV2 and TRBJ2-3, is as follows: EPEVTQTPSHQVTQMGQEVILRCVPISNHLYFYWYRQILGQKVEFLVSFYNNEISEKSEIFDDQFSVERPDGSNFTLKIRSTKLEDSAMYFCASSPTGRDTQYFGPGTRLTVL.

Written as DNA, the CDR3 is TGTGCCAGCTCACCAAGAGGACAGGGGGCAGCCGGGGAGCTGTTTTTT. Translated, it gives CASSPRGQGAAGELFF. The V and J genes are TRBV18 and TRBJ2-2; 11 bases fit TRBD1. The germline gives CDR1 KGHSH, CDR2 LQKENI. Trimming took 2 bases from V and 6 from J; bases not matched to a gene: 5. CDR3 size: 16 residues. Variable domain in full (rest from reference TRBV18 and TRBJ2-2): NAGVMQNPRHLVRRRGQEARLRCSPMKGHSHVYWYRQLPEEGLKFMVYLQKENIIDESGMPKERFSAEFPKEGPSILRIQQVVRGDSAAYFCASSPRGQGAAGELFFGEGSRLTVL.

V gene TRBV9 combines with J gene TRBJ1-2, with no clear D. This CDR3 is built from 11 residues. With 0 bases removed from V and 7 bases from J, the gap between germline ends came to 4 bases. Germline V gene sequence: CDR1 SGDLS, CDR2 YYNGEE. CDR3 nucleotide sequence: TGTGCCAGCAGCGTAGGGGTTGGCTACACCTTC. Translated: CASSVGVGYTF.

The CDR3: CASSFSGGGETQYF. The CDR3 bases are TGTGCCAGCAGCTTTAGCGGGGGAGGAGAGACCCAGTACTTC. The chain recombines TRBV7-2 with TRBJ2-5; 9 nucleotides agree with TRBD2. Germline CDR1 and CDR2: SGHTA and FQGNSA. V gave up 3 bases and J gave up 4 bases; unmatched junction bases: 3. This CDR3 has 14 residues.

The genes are TRBV7-2 and TRBJ1-3, with TRBD1 matching 8 bases. V trimming: 2 bases; J trimming: 1 base; junction bases outside the gene matches: 10. CDR1 and CDR2 from the germline V gene are SGHTA and FQGNSA. The CDR3 consists of 18 residues. CDR3 loop: CASSLTVVTGVSGNTIYF. The CDR3 nucleotides are TGTGCCAGCAGCTTAACCGTCGTGACAGGGGTTTCTGGAAACACCATATATTTT.

The chain is built from TRBV4-2 and TRBJ2-1; D gene uncertain. The V end lost 4 bases, the J end lost 0 bases, and 13 bases lay between the germline ends. The CDR3 sequence is 16 residues long. CDR1 and CDR2 (germline): LGHNA, YNFKEQ. Here the CDR3 DNA reads TGTGCCAGCAGCCTACAAGTGGGAAGCTCCTACAATGAGCAGTTCTTC. Residues: CASSLQVGSSYNEQFF.

The chain recombines TRBV9 with TRBJ1-2, with D possibly matching TRBD1 (6 bases). The V gene lost 3 bases and the J gene lost 2 bases, with 11 bases spanning the gap. CDR1 SGDLS and CDR2 YYNGEE come from the germline V gene. This CDR3 is 14 amino acids long. Here the CDR3 reads CASSAQQGNYGYTF. As DNA, the CDR3 is TGTGCCAGCAGCGCTCAGCAGGGGAACTATGGCTACACCTTC. The whole variable domain, remainder taken from reference TRBV9 and TRBJ1-2, is DSGVTQTPKHLITATGQRVTLRCSPRSGDLSVYWYQQSLDQGLQFLIQYYNGEERAKGNILERFSAQQFPDLHSELNLSSLELGDSALYFCASSAQQGNYGYTFGSGTRLTVV.